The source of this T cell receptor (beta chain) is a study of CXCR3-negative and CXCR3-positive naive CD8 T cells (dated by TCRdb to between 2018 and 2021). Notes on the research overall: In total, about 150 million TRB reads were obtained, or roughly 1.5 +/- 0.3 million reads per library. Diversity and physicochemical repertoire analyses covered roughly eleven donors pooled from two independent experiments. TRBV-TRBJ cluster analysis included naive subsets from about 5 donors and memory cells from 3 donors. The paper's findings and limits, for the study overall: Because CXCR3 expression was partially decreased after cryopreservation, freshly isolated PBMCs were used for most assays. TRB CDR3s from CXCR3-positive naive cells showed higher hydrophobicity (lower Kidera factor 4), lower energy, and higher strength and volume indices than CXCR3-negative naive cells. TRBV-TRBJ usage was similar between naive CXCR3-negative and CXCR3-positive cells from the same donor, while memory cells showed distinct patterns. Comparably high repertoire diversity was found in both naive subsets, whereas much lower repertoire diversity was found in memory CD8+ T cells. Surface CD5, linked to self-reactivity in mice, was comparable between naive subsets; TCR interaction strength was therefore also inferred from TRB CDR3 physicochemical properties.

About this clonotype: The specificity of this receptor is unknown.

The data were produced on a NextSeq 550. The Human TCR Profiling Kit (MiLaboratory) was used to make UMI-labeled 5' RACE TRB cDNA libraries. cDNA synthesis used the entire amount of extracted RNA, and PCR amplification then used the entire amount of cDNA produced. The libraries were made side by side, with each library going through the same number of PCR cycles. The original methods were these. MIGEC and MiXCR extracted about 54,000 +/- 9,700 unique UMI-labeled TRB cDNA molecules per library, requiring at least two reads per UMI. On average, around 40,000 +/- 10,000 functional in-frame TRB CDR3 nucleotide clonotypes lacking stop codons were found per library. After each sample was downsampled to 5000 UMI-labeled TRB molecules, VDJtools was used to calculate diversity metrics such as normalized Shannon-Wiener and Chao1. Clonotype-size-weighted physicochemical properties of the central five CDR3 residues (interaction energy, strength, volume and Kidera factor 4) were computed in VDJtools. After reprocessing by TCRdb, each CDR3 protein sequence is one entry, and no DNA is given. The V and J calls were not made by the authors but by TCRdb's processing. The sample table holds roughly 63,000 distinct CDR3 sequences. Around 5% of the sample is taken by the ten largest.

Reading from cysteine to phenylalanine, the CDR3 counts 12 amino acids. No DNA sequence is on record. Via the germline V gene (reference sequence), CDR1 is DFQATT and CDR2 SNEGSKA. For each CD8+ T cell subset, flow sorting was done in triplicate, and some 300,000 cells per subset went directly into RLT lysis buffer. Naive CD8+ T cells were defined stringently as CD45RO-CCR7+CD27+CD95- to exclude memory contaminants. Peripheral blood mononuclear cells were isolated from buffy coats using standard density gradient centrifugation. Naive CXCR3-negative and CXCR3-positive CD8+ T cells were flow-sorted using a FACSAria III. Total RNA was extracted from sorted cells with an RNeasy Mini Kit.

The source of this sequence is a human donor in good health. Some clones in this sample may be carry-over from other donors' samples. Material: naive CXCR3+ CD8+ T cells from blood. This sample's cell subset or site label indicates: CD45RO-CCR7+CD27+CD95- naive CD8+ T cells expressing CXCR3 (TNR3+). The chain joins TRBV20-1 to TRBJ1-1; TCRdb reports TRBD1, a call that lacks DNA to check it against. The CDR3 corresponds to CSARGTDTEAFF.